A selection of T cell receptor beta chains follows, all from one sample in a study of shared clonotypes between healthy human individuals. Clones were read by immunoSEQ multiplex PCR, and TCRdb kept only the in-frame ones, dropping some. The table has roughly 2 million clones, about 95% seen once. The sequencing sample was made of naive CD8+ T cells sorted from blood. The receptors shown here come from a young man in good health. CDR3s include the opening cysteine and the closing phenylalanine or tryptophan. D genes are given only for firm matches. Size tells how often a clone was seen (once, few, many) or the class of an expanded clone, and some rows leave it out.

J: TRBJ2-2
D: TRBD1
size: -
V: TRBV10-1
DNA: TGCGCCAGCAGCGATGACAGGGGGCGGACCGGGGAGCTGTTTTTT
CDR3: CASSDDRGRTGELFF

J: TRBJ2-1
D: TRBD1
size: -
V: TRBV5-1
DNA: TGCGCCAGCAGCTTGGAGGCAGGGGGATACAATGAGCAGTTCTTC
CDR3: CASSLEAGGYNEQFF

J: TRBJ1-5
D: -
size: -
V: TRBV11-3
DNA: TGTGCCAGCCCAGCTTACTCAGGCCCCTCAAGCAATCAGCCCCAGCATTTT
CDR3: CASPAYSGPSSNQPQHF

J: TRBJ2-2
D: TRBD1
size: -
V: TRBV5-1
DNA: TGCGCCAGCACCAACAGGGGGCGAGACACCGGGGAGCTGTTTTTT
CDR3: CASTNRGRDTGELFF

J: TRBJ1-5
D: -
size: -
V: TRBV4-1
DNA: TGCGCCAGCAGCCAAATCGACAGCTACAATCAGCCCCAGCATTTT
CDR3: CASSQIDSYNQPQHF

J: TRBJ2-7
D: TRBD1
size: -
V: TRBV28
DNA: TGTGCCAGCAGGGGTGGGACAGGGTATGAGCAGTACTTC
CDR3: CASRGGTGYEQYF

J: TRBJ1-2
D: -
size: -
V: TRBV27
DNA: TGTGCCAGCAGTTTACAGGGAGGGAGCTATGGCTACACCTTC
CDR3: CASSLQGGSYGYTF

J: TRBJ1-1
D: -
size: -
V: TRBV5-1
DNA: TGCGCCAGCAGCTTGGATCCAGGGGAGGGTACTGAAGCTTTCTTT
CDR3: CASSLDPGEGTEAFF

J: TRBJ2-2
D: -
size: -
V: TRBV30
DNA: TGTGCCTGGAGTGTACCAGGGAACACCGGGGAGCTGTTTTTT
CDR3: CAWSVPGNTGELFF

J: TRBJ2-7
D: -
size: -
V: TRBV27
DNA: TGTGCCAGCAGTTCAGGACGGGAGAAGGGACTCTACGAGCAGTACTTC
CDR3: CASSSGREKGLYEQYF

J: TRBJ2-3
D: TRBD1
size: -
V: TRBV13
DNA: TGTGCCAGCAGCCCTACGACCGGACAGGGGATCACAGATACGCAGTATTTT
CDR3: CASSPTTGQGITDTQYF

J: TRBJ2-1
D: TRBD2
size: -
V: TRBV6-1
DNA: TGTGCCAGCAGTGAAGCGGGGGAGGGAATGGACAATGAGCAGTTCTTC
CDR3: CASSEAGEGMDNEQFF

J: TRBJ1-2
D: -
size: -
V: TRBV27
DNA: TGTGCCAGCAGCCCTACACGGAACTATGGCTACACCTTC
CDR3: CASSPTRNYGYTF

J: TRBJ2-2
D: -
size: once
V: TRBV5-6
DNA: TGTGCCAGCGGACCTTTTTTGCTGGGAAAAAACACCGGGGAGCTGTTTTTT
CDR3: CASGPFLLGKNTGELFF

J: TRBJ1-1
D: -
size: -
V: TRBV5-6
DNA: TGTGCCAGCATTTCGGGGAGCACTGAAGCTTTCTTT
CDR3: CASISGSTEAFF

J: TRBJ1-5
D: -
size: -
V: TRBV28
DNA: TGTGCCAGCACCCCCCACACGGGGGCAATAAATCAGCCCCAGCATTTT
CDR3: CASTPHTGAINQPQHF

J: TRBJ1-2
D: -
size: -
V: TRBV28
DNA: TGTGCCAGCAGTTTATCAGGCCCCGGGGCAGGCTACACCTTC
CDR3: CASSLSGPGAGYTF

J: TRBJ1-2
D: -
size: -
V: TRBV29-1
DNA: TGCAGCGTTGACGATCAGGGTGGCTTTGGCTACACCTTC
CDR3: CSVDDQGGFGYTF

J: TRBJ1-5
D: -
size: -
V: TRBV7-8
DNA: TGTGCCAGCAGCTTGACGGATCAGCCCCAGCATTTT
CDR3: CASSLTDQPQHF

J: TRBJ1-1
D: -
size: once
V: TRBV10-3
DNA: TGTGCCATCAGTGAAAAGTTAGGGACGAACACTGAAGCTTTCTTT
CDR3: CAISEKLGTNTEAFF

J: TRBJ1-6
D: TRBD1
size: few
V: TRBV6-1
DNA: TGTGCCAGCAGTGGACAGGGGGCGGTGTATAATTCACCCCTCCACTTT
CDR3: CASSGQGAVYNSPLHF

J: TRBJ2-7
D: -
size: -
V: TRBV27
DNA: TGTGCCAGCAGTTTACGGTCTAACTACGAGCAGTACTTC
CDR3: CASSLRSNYEQYF

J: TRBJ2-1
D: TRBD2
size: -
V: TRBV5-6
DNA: TGTGCCAGCAGCTTGGGACTAGCGGGGCATCTCGGTGAGCAGTTCTTC
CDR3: CASSLGLAGHLGEQFF

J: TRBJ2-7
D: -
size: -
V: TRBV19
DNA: TGTGCCAGTAGCCCAGGGGTCTACTCCTACGAGCAGTACTTC
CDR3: CASSPGVYSYEQYF

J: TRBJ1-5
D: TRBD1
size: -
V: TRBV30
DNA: TGTGCCTGGAGTGTATGGACAGGAGATCAGCCCCAGCATTTT
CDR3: CAWSVWTGDQPQHF

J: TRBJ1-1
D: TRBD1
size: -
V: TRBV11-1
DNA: TGTGCCAGCAGCCTCTGGACAGGGGAGACTGAAGCTTTCTTT
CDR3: CASSLWTGETEAFF

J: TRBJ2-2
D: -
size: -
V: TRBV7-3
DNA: TGTGCCAGCAGCTTATCCCCGTCGGGCACCCCTCCGGACGGGGAGCTGTTTTTT
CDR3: CASSLSPSGTPPDGELFF

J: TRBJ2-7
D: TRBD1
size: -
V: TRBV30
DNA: TGTGCCTGGACCGACCAGGGGGCCGAGCAGTACTTC
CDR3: CAWTDQGAEQYF

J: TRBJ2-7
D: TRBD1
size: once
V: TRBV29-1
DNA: TGCAGCGTTGCGGACGGACAGGGGGCCCACGAGCAGTACTTC
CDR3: CSVADGQGAHEQYF

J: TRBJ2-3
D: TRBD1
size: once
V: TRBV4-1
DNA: TGCGCCAGCAGCCAACCTTTGGACAGGGGGCTGATGGATACGCAGTATTTT
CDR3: CASSQPLDRGLMDTQYF

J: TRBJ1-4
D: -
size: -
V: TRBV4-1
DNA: TGCGCCAGCAGCCAATCCCGGGCCGCAACTAATGAAAAACTGTTTTTT
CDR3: CASSQSRAATNEKLFF

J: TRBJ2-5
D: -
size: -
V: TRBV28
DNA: TGTGCCAGCAGTTTAGCCCTTCTGTACCAAGAGACCCAGTACTTC
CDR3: CASSLALLYQETQYF

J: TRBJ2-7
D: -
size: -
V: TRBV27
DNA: TGTGCCAGCAGTCGCGGGACCCTGGAGCAGTACTTC
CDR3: CASSRGTLEQYF

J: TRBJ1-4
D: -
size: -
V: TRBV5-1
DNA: TGCGCCAGCAGCTTGGCCCTGCCAGGGGAGGGTGAAAAACTGTTTTTT
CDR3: CASSLALPGEGEKLFF

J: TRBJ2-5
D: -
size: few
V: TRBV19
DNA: TGTGCCAGTAGTATAGAAGGGTTGGAGACCCAGTACTTC
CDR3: CASSIEGLETQYF